Sequencing of this TCR beta chain was carried out in a study of T cell changes during pregnancy in multiple sclerosis. Germline assignment: CDR1 MGHRA and CDR2 YSYEKL. The CDR3 contains 15 residues. V lost 4 bases to trimming and J lost 4 bases, with 17 bases between them. Only in-frame clones appear in the TCRdb table, and some are missing; sequencing was by immunoSEQ multiplex PCR. The sample shows under 80,000 clones, roughly nine tenths of them seen only once. Sequenced here: peripheral blood, sampled in the second trimester of pregnancy. The chain combines TRBV4-1 with TRBJ2-7, with D perhaps TRBD2 (7 bases). The sequence was collected from a female donor with multiple sclerosis, enrolled in a pregnancy study. The CDR3 loop is CASSLHLGGAYEQYF. The DNA for the CDR3 is TGCGCCAGCAGCCTCCACTTAGGGGGGGCGTACGAGCAGTACTTC.